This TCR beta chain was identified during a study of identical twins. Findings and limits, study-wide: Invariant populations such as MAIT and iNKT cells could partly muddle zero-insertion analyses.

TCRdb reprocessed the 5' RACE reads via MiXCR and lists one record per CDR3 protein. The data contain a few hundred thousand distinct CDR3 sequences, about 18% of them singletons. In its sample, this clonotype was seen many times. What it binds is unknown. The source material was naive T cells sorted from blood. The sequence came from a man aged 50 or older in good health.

CDR3 in DNA: TGCGCCAGCAGCCCCGGGGCGGTGGGAAAACTGTTTTTT. It encodes CASSPGAVGKLFF. The rearrangement joins TRBV4-1 to TRBJ1-4; weak D call: TRBD1 (5 bases). V gave up 4 bases and J gave up 10 bases, with 13 bases separating them. Germline CDR1 and CDR2: MGHRA and YSYEKL. The CDR3 spans 13 residues.